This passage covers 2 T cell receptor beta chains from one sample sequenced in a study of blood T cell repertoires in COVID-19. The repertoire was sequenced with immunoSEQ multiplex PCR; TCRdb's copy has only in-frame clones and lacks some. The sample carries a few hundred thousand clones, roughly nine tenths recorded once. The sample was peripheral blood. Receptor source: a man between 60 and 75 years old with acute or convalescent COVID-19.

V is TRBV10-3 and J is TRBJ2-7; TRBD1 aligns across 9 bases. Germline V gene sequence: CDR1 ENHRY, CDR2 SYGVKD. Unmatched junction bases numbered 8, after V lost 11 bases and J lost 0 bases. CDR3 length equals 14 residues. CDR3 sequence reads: CALQRDRDSYEQYF. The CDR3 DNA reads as TGTGCCTTGCAGCGGGACAGGGACTCCTACGAGCAGTACTTC.

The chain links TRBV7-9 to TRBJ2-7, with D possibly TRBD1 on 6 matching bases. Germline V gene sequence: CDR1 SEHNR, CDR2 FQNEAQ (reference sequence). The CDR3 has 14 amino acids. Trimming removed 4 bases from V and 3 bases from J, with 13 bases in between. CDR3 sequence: CASSWGHPGYEQYF. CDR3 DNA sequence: TGTGCCAGCAGCTGGGGACACCCAGGCTACGAGCAGTACTTC.